The present TCR beta chain was sequenced within a study of CD8 T cells in Susac syndrome (dated by TCRdb to the late 2010s). A note on the overall study: Whether CD8+ T cell activation and differentiation in Susac syndrome was antigen driven was tested using repertoire sequencing. The study compared CD8+ T cell repertoire clonality among over ten healthy donors, around 14 Susac syndrome patients and about 16 multiple sclerosis patients.

RNA was extracted using the RNeasy kit, and about 0.45 to 1 microgram was reverse transcribed with random hexamers. The immunoSEQ multiplex PCR assay, which covers 54 Vbeta and 13 Jbeta segments, was used to amplify TCR beta CDR3 regions. Bias from PCR amplification was corrected by using a synthetic template baseline for primer optimization and for computational correction. The original pipeline was this. Reads were annotated to V, D and J genes per IMGT and analyzed with immunoSEQ Analyzer, keeping only productive sequences. Clonality was calculated as one minus the Shannon entropy normalized by log2 of the number of productive unique sequences. Public and private clones were assessed among the 100 most prevalent clones of each patient and control. Susac-specific clones were defined as absent from healthy and MS cohorts, over a thousand published viral clones and other ImmuneACCESS disease sequences. In TCRdb, the public reads were trimmed at Q25 with fastp and aligned with MiXCR, with productive beta chains retained. Rows matching on CDR3 protein sequence are summarized as one entry with the most common DNA and genes. TCRdb, not the original authors, processed these V and J calls. Within this sample are about 300,000 distinct CDR3 sequences, with 70% to 90% of them counted one time only. The ten biggest clones cover roughly 0.22% of the sample.

To note about this clonotype: Its antigen is still unknown. No much larger clone exists at a distance of one base, and base qualities are not known.

Here is what the overall study found, with its caveats: The TCR sequencing and HLA analysis was acknowledged to have included a relatively small number of individuals.

V is cut by 6 bases and J by 7 bases, and the space between the germline ends is 16 bases. The CDR3 spans 12 residues, from the cysteine through the phenylalanine. Only the CDR3 region is kept as DNA, spanning 36 bases read in frame from base 1. Reading the germline V gene (reference sequence) gives CDR1 DFQATT and CDR2 SNEGSKA. Peripheral blood CD8+ and CD4+ T cells from healthy donors, Susac syndrome patients and multiple sclerosis patients were profiled using high-throughput TCR beta sequencing. Multiple sclerosis controls were treatment-naive patients with stable or active relapsing-remitting disease fulfilling revised McDonald criteria. Bulk CD8+ and CD4+ T cells were purified by magnetic negative isolation, whereas CD8+ TEMRA cells were enriched by FACS. Blood was collected in EDTA tubes and processed within 24 hours, with PBMCs isolated through density gradient centrifugation. PBMCs intended for TCR sequencing were cryopreserved in liquid nitrogen and were subsequently thawed in a 37 degrees C water bath. The sorted or isolated CD4+, CD8+ and CD8+ TEMRA cells had a purity of 90% or higher.

The sequence was obtained from a human donor with multiple sclerosis. The sequence is built from TRBV20-1 and TRBJ2-7; TRBD1 is perhaps the D gene, given 6 matching bases. The sequenced sample was CD8+ T cells from PBMCs. The CDR3 protein: CSAPWAGVEQYF. The nucleotide sequence is given as TGCAGTGCCCCCTGGGCAGGGGTTGAGCAGTACTTC.